The next 26 T cell receptor beta chains were all read from a single sample in a study of blood T cell repertoires in COVID-19 (TCRdb year 2020). Libraries were prepared through the immunoSEQ multiplex PCR assay. The source is immuneACCESS, and TCRdb retained only in-frame sequences with V and J called. Part of the clones is not carried over; for the studies checked, unresolved V genes explain less than half of this, and the remainder is unexplained. Counted in this sample were approximately 470,000 clones; roughly 90% of them appeared once. About 0.7% of the sample comes from the top ten. The specimen was PBMCs or T cells enriched from blood (not recorded which). Every receptor here comes from a woman younger than 30 who had recovered from COVID-19.

This chain connects TRBV5-1 to TRBJ2-1, with 11 bases matching TRBD2. The CDR3 length is 16 residues. Trimming cost V 2 bases and J 4 bases; bases outside gene matches: 5. CDR1 is SGHRS, CDR2 YFSETQ, per germline. The CDR3 nucleotides are TGCGCCAGCAGCTTTTCCGGGACTAGCGGATACAATGAGCAGTTCTTC. Translated: CASSFSGTSGYNEQFF.

The V call is TRBV7-3, the J call TRBJ2-3; D gene unclear. With 1 base removed from V and 4 bases from J, the gap between germline ends came to 9 bases. Germline CDR1 reads SGHTA; CDR2 reads FQGTGA. The CDR3 has 14 amino acids. The CDR3 DNA is TGTGCCAGCAGCTTAAATCCAGGCGCAGATACGCAGTATTTT. Translated, it gives CASSLNPGADTQYF.

The chain has TRBV19 and TRBJ1-6, with TRBD1 as a possible D gene (6 bases). CDR1 is LNHDA, CDR2 SQIVND, per germline (reference sequence). The CDR3 has 16 residues. V lost 9 bases to trimming and J lost 8 bases, with 23 bases between them. The CDR3 DNA reads as TGTGCCAGCCAATGGGGCTCAGGGGACGTTTATTCACCCCTCCACTTT. Translation gives CASQWGSGDVYSPLHF.

This clone was observed a single time. The V and J genes are TRBV2 and TRBJ2-3; 8 bases agree with TRBD2. Trimming at V came to 5 bases and at J to 0 bases, leaving 16 bases not matched to a gene. The CDR3 totals 19 residues. CDR1 is SNHLY, CDR2 FYNNEI, per germline. CDR3 DNA: TGTGCCAGCAGTTGGGGAAGGGGACTAGGAGGACGTAGCACAGATACGCAGTATTTT. Translating gives CASSWGRGLGGRSTDTQYF.

This chain connects TRBV5-1 to TRBJ2-2; no definite D call. V dropped 4 bases and J dropped 2 bases, with 3 bases sitting between them. The CDR3 consists of 12 residues. Germline V lookup: CDR1 SGHRS, CDR2 YFSETQ. The CDR3 here is CASSLNTGELFF. The CDR3, as DNA: TGCGCCAGCAGCCTAAACACCGGGGAGCTGTTTTTT.

This rearrangement joins TRBV6-1 to TRBJ1-2; maybe TRBD1 (5 bases). The CDR3 contains 16 residues. Germline values: CDR1 MNHNS, CDR2 SASEGT. The germline V and J ends were trimmed by 3 bases and 5 bases, with 19 bases remaining between them. DNA for the CDR3: TGTGCCAGCAGTGACCCTAGTCAGGGAATCGGTTATGGCTACACCTTC. Protein: CASSDPSQGIGYGYTF.

This clone has more than one count but fewer than ten. This chain joins TRBV5-1 and TRBJ1-6; 7 positions agree with TRBD1. The CDR3 is made up of 15 amino acids. The germline gives CDR1 SGHRS, CDR2 YFSETQ. Trimming removed 9 bases from V and 5 bases from J; junction bases left unmatched: 11. The CDR3 DNA is TGCGCCACCACAAGAGGGGGCATAGATAATTCACCCCTCCACTTT. This encodes CATTRGGIDNSPLHF. Using reference TRBV5-1 and TRBJ1-6 for the parts outside the CDR3, the full variable domain is KAGVTQTPRYLIKTRGQQVTLSCSPISGHRSVSWYQQTPGQGLQFLFEYFSETQRNKGNFPGRFSGRQFSNSRSEMNVSTLELGDSALYLCATTRGGIDNSPLHFGNGTRLTVT.

V and J are TRBV30 and TRBJ2-7, with 9 bases fitting TRBD1. Germline CDR1 and CDR2: GTSNPN and SVGIG (reference sequence). V lost 5 bases to trimming and J lost 1 base; unmatched junction nucleotides: 6. The CDR3 totals 14 residues. The CDR3 nucleotides are TGTGCCTGGTCGGGCGGACAGGGGTCCTACGAGCAGTACTTC. Its translation: CAWSGGQGSYEQYF.

This clone was seen many times. This chain joins TRBV4-2 and TRBJ1-1; possibly TRBD1 for D (5 bases). Per the germline V gene, CDR1 is LGHNA and CDR2 is YNFKEQ. The CDR3 runs to 15 residues. V dropped 4 bases and J dropped 4 bases, with 16 bases sitting between them. CDR3 sequence (DNA): TGTGCCAGCAGCCGTGAGACGGGGGAGGTCACTGAAGCTTTCTTT. Amino acid sequence: CASSRETGEVTEAFF.

This sequence joins TRBV28 and TRBJ1-5; 7 nucleotides match TRBD1. The CDR3 has 14 residues. J gave up 3 bases and V 6 bases, and 5 bases lay outside the gene matches. CDR1 MDHEN and CDR2 SYDVKM come from the germline V gene. Written as DNA, the CDR3 is TGTGCCAGCAGGATGGGACAGCCCAATCAGCCCCAGCATTTT. It translates to CASRMGQPNQPQHF.

The chain joins TRBV5-1 to TRBJ1-2, with 9 bases that match TRBD1. Unmatched junction bases numbered 3, after V lost 2 bases and J lost 10 bases. The germline CDR1 and CDR2 sequences are SGHRS and YFSETQ. This CDR3 spans 12 amino acids. The DNA for the CDR3 is TGCGCCAGCAGCTTATACAGGGGGCCCTACACCTTC. This translates into CASSLYRGPYTF.

V gene TRBV30 combines with J gene TRBJ2-7; 10 nucleotides line up with TRBD1. Trimming at V came to 7 bases and at J to 5 bases, leaving 8 bases not matched to a gene. Germline lookup yields CDR1 GTSNPN and CDR2 SVGIG (reference sequence). The CDR3 sequence is 13 residues long. The CDR3 bases are TGTGCCTTGAACCGGGACAGGGGAGACGAGCAGTACTTC. This sequence encodes CALNRDRGDEQYF.

The rearrangement links TRBV7-9 to TRBJ1-5; 8 bases line up with TRBD1. After removal of 5 bases from V and 6 bases from J, the junction contained 15 bases not matched to a gene. Germline lookup yields CDR1 SEHNR and CDR2 FQNEAQ (reference sequence). This CDR3 region has 17 residues. DNA of the CDR3: TGTGCCAGCAGCCTCTCGACCGGACAGGGTGGGTTTCAGCCCCAGCATTTT. Translating it yields CASSLSTGQGGFQPQHF.

V is TRBV27 and J is TRBJ1-5; D possibly corresponds to TRBD1 (6 bases). CDR1 MNHEY and CDR2 SMNVEV come from the germline V gene (reference sequence). V lost 3 bases to trimming and J lost 3 bases, with 24 bases between them. This CDR3 contains 19 residues. CDR3 amino acids: CASSLYRDIQKENNQPQHF. Here the CDR3 DNA reads TGTGCCAGCAGTTTGTACAGGGATATCCAGAAGGAAAACAATCAGCCCCAGCATTTT.

The rearrangement uses TRBV2 and TRBJ1-6; 8 bases match TRBD1. CDR1 SNHLY and CDR2 FYNNEI come from the germline V gene. This CDR3 comprises 13 residues. V dropped 7 bases and J dropped 11; count of bases not matched to a gene: 7. CDR3 nucleotides: TGTGCCAGCACTGGACAGGGAGGGGCACCCCTCCACTTT. Residues: CASTGQGGAPLHF.

This rearrangement joins TRBV27 to TRBJ1-6, with 9 bases aligning to TRBD1. Germline assignment: CDR1 MNHEY and CDR2 SMNVEV (reference sequence). The ends lost 4 bases at V and 8 bases at J; junction bases unmatched: 3. The CDR3 runs to 14 residues. In DNA form, the CDR3 reads TGTGCCAGCAGTTGGGACAGGGTGCATTCACCCCTCCACTTT. Its translation is CASSWDRVHSPLHF.

The chain couples TRBV10-3 to TRBJ1-5, with TRBD1 matching over 9 bases. J lost 5 bases, V lost 10 bases, and 6 bases had no gene match. The CDR3 has 13 residues. The germline CDR1 and CDR2 sequences are ENHRY and SYGVKD. CDR3 in DNA: TGTGCCACCAGGGACAGGGTCGATCAGCCCCAGCATTTT. It is translated as CATRDRVDQPQHF.

The gene calls are TRBV19 and TRBJ1-5; no reliable D call. The CDR3 totals 15 residues. V lost 5 bases and J 0 bases, leaving 11 bases between the germline ends. Germline loops: CDR1 LNHDA, CDR2 SQIVND (reference sequence). The chain's CDR3 is CASSWGVYSNQPQHF. The DNA of the CDR3 is TGTGCCAGTAGTTGGGGAGTTTATAGCAATCAGCCCCAGCATTTT.

The chain joins TRBV27 to TRBJ2-3; 8 positions match TRBD1. The CDR3 totals 15 residues. V lost 2 bases, J lost 4 bases, and 5 bases stayed unmatched. Germline lookup yields CDR1 MNHEY and CDR2 SMNVEV (reference sequence). This chain's CDR3 is CASSLGGQGADTQYF. The CDR3 bases are TGTGCCAGCAGTTTAGGAGGACAGGGCGCAGATACGCAGTATTTT.

This chain links TRBV4-2 with TRBJ1-1; 9 bases line up with TRBD1. V shed 3 bases, J shed 4 bases, and the junction held 6 bases outside the gene matches. Germline assignment: CDR1 LGHNA and CDR2 YNFKEQ. This CDR3 is 15 amino acids long. CDR3 region: CASSQDRGWFTEAFF. As DNA, the CDR3 is TGTGCCAGCAGCCAGGACAGGGGTTGGTTCACTGAAGCTTTCTTT.

V and J are TRBV12-5 and TRBJ1-1; no clear D. Trimming left V 0 bases short and J 0 bases short, with 5 bases between. This CDR3 spans 14 amino acids. Germline V lookup: CDR1 LGHNT, CDR2 FRNRAP. This CDR3 reads CASGLVSVNTEAFF. The CDR3 coding sequence is TGTGCTAGTGGTTTGGTATCAGTGAACACTGAAGCTTTCTTT. Supplemented by reference TRBV12-5 and TRBJ1-1, the full variable domain reads DARVTQTPRHKVTEMGQEVTMRCQPILGHNTVFWYRQTMMQGLELLAYFRNRAPLDDSGMPKDRFSAEMPDATLATLKIQPSEPRDSAVYFCASGLVSVNTEAFFGQGTRLTVV.

The rearrangement links TRBV19 to TRBJ1-5; D unresolved. This CDR3 is built from 15 residues. From germline, CDR1 is LNHDA and CDR2 SQIVND (reference sequence). The ends were cut back, 1 base at V and 7 bases at J, with 14 bases in the middle. The CDR3 loop is CASSIARVAAQPQHF. In DNA, the CDR3 is TGTGCCAGTAGTATAGCACGGGTAGCGGCACAGCCCCAGCATTTT.

CDR3 nucleotides: TGTGCCAGCAGCTTTCAGGGGGGAGGCTACGAGCAGTACTTC. It codes for CASSFQGGGYEQYF. The chain links TRBV28 to TRBJ2-7; tentatively, D is TRBD1 (7 bases). The CDR3 length is 14 residues. Trimming removed 6 bases from V and 3 bases from J, with 15 bases in between. Germline lookup yields CDR1 MDHEN and CDR2 SYDVKM.

The rearrangement links TRBV14 to TRBJ2-7; TRBD2 aligns across 8 bases. This CDR3 has 16 residues. V lost 1 base to trimming and J lost 3 bases; unmatched junction nucleotides: 8. Germline V gene lookup returns CDR1 SGHDN and CDR2 FVKESK. CDR3 sequence reads: CASSQGSGTRNYEQYF. CDR3 DNA: TGTGCCAGCAGCCAAGGTTCTGGGACTAGAAACTACGAGCAGTACTTC.

DNA for the CDR3: TGTGCCAGCACTTTCGGTCCGGGAATTGAAGCTTTCTTT. It specifies CASTFGPGIEAFF. This rearrangement joins TRBV12-3 or TRBV12-4 to TRBJ1-1; no definite D call. The CDR3 has 13 residues. V lost 7 bases, J lost 7 bases, and 16 bases lay in between.

This clone was seen at least ten times. This chain links TRBV2 with TRBJ1-4; TRBD1 is a possible D gene (6 bases). Germline CDR1 and CDR2: SNHLY and FYNNEI. The CDR3 spans 15 residues. The V gene lost 4 bases and the J gene lost 4 bases, with 13 bases spanning the gap. The CDR3 spells CASSVGGGSNEKLFF. CDR3 bases: TGTGCCAGCAGTGTAGGGGGAGGGAGTAATGAAAAACTGTTTTTT.